Below, 25 T cell receptor beta chains from the same sample are listed, as sequenced in a study of shared clonotypes between healthy human individuals. Assay used: immunoSEQ multiplex PCR; TCRdb lists only in-frame clones, some missing. Counted here are roughly 1 million clones, about 80% occurring once; the ten biggest clones make up 1.4% to 1.5%. Sequencing used memory CD4+ T cells sorted from blood. Subset of the sample: CD45RA-negative fraction. The receptors shown here come from a man between 18 and 35 years old in good health.

This chain connects TRBV10-3 to TRBJ2-5, with TRBD2 identical over 12 bases. The CDR3 contains 14 residues. The J segment lost 5 bases and the V segment lost 6 bases, leaving 4 bases of the junction unmatched. The germline V gene has CDR1 ENHRY and CDR2 SYGVKD. The CDR3 DNA sequence: TGTGCCATCAGGCGGACTAGCGGGGTTGAGACCCAGTACTTC. As protein: CAIRRTSGVETQYF.

The V and J genes are TRBV28 and TRBJ2-1; 9 bases are a match to TRBD2. CDR3 length: 16 residues. CDR1 and CDR2 (germline): MDHEN, SYDVKM. Trimming at V came to 3 bases and at J to 3 bases, leaving 6 bases not matched to a gene. CDR3 loop: CASSFLSGGLYNEQFF. CDR3 sequence (DNA): TGTGCCAGCAGTTTCCTTAGCGGGGGACTCTACAATGAGCAGTTCTTC. Drawing the rest from reference TRBV28 and TRBJ2-1, the complete variable domain is DVKVTQSSRYLVKRTGEKVFLECVQDMDHENMFWYRQDPGLGLRLIYFSYDVKMKEKGDIPEGYSVSREKKERFSLILESASTNQTSMYLCASSFLSGGLYNEQFFGPGTRLTVL.

J is TRBJ2-7 and V is TRBV13; TRBD1 matches 7 bases. Germline assignment: CDR1 PRHDT and CDR2 FYEKMQ (reference sequence). The junction had 9 bases not matched to a gene; V was cut back by 0 bases and J by 1 base. The CDR3 spans 17 residues. CDR3 DNA sequence: TGTGCCAGCAGCTTAGGACAGGGGAAAAGGGTGTCCTACGAGCAGTACTTC. It encodes CASSLGQGKRVSYEQYF.

The CDR3 region is CASSYYTGDNEQFF. The CDR3 DNA is TGTGCCAGCAGTTACTACACGGGGGACAATGAGCAGTTCTTC. The V gene is TRBV5-8, the J gene TRBJ2-1; possibly TRBD2 for D (6 bases). Between the trimmed V and J ends, which lost 5 bases and 5 bases, there was a span of 14 bases. Germline loops: CDR1 SGHTS, CDR2 YDEGEE. The CDR3 is made up of 14 amino acids.

At least ten counts were recorded for this clone. The chain couples TRBV20-1 to TRBJ2-7, with TRBD1 matching over 8 bases. Germline trimming cut 7 bases from V and 6 bases from J; bases unmatched to any gene: 5. The germline gives CDR1 DFQATT, CDR2 SNEGSKA (reference sequence). There are 11 residues in the CDR3. The CDR3 here is CSGRTGGEQYF. The CDR3 bases are TGCAGTGGTCGTACAGGGGGCGAGCAGTACTTC.

The rearrangement links TRBV27 to TRBJ1-2, with a possible D match to TRBD1 (5 bases). CDR1 and CDR2 (germline): MNHEY, SMNVEV (reference sequence). The length of the CDR3 is 12 residues. Trimming shortened V by 5 bases and J by 5 bases, and 9 bases separated the two germline ends. The CDR3: CASSPEGYGYTF. The DNA for the CDR3 is TGTGCCAGCAGTCCTGAGGGGTATGGCTACACCTTC.

This chain connects TRBV10-1 to TRBJ2-3; TRBD1 matches 7 bases. Trimming removed 0 bases from V and 6 bases from J; junction bases left unmatched: 6. The CDR3 spans 15 residues. Germline CDR1 is WNHNN and CDR2 is SYGVQD (reference sequence). CDR3 in DNA: TGCGCCAGCAGTGAGTCAAGGGGGCGGGTGGATACGCAGTATTTT. Protein sequence: CASSESRGRVDTQYF.

The chain employs TRBV30 and TRBJ2-3, with a possible D match to TRBD1 (5 bases). The CDR3 extends over 13 amino acids. The V gene's germline CDR1 is GTSNPN and CDR2 SVGIG (reference sequence). The V end was cut by 1 base, the J end by 1 base, with 6 bases between. This CDR3 reads CAWSAQGTDTQYF. Here the CDR3 DNA reads TGTGCCTGGAGTGCACAGGGCACAGATACGCAGTATTTT.

Comments on this clone: This specimen includes other DNA sequences encoding the same CDR3. This chain joins TRBV5-1 and TRBJ2-3, with 7 bases lining up with TRBD1. The CDR3 consists of 13 residues. The junction had 5 bases not matched to a gene; V was cut back by 4 bases and J by 6 bases. Germline V gives CDR1 SGHRS, CDR2 YFSETQ. CDR3 residues: CASSLNRGDTQYF. CDR3 sequence (DNA): TGCGCCAGCAGCCTGAACAGGGGCGATACGCAGTATTTT.

The chain joins TRBV9 to TRBJ1-2, with TRBD1 as a possible D gene (5 bases). The V gene lost 0 bases and the J gene lost 11 bases, with 8 bases spanning the gap. This CDR3 is built from 11 residues. Germline V gene lookup returns CDR1 SGDLS and CDR2 YYNGEE. As DNA, the CDR3 is TGTGCCAGCAGCGTAGATGGGGGATACACCTTC. Residues: CASSVDGGYTF.

The V gene is TRBV7-9, the J gene TRBJ2-3; 9 bases line up with TRBD2. Trimming cost V 4 bases and J 6 bases; bases outside gene matches: 14. Germline loops: CDR1 SEHNR, CDR2 FQNEAQ (reference sequence). There are 17 residues in the CDR3. The chain's CDR3 is CASSSPGAGGPWDTQYF. Written as DNA, the CDR3 is TGTGCCAGCAGCTCCCCAGGGGCGGGAGGGCCATGGGATACGCAGTATTTT.

Points on this clone: Other DNA sequences of this sample code for an identical CDR3. This chain joins TRBV6-6 and TRBJ1-1; maybe TRBD1 (5 bases). The CDR3 spans 14 residues. Trimming cost V 0 bases and J 2 bases, with 7 bases left between them. Germline CDR1 reads MNHNY; CDR2 reads SVGAGI (reference sequence). The CDR3 region is CASSYSQGNTEAFF. In nucleotides, the CDR3 is TGTGCCAGCAGTTACTCCCAGGGAAACACTGAAGCTTTCTTT.

This clone was recorded only once. The chain has TRBV5-1 and TRBJ2-5, with D tentatively TRBD2 (5 bases). V dropped 1 base and J dropped 1 base, with 14 bases sitting between them. CDR1 SGHRS and CDR2 YFSETQ come from the germline V gene. The CDR3 contains 16 residues. CDR3 protein: CASSLSGSNPQETQYF. The CDR3 DNA sequence: TGCGCCAGCAGCTTGTCGGGGTCCAACCCCCAAGAGACCCAGTACTTC.

A few counts support this clone. Within the sample, other DNA sequences also encode this same CDR3. This chain uses TRBV18 with TRBJ2-7, with D possibly TRBD1 on 5 matching bases. Trimming shortened V by 0 bases and J by 3 bases, and 9 bases separated the two germline ends. CDR3 length equals 14 residues. Germline V CDR1 and CDR2: KGHSH, LQKENI. DNA for the CDR3: TGTGCCAGCTCACCACCGGGCAGGGACTACGAGCAGTACTTC. Residues: CASSPPGRDYEQYF.

V usage is TRBV5-6 and J usage is TRBJ2-5; 13 nucleotides match TRBD2. V was pared by 4 bases and J by 4 bases, with 13 bases of the junction left unmatched. Germline CDR1 is SGHDT and CDR2 is YYEEEE. The CDR3 totals 18 residues. In nucleotides, the CDR3 is TGTGCCAGCAGCCTGGGGGGACTAGCGGGACTCGCCAGAGAGACCCAGTACTTC. Translation: CASSLGGLAGLARETQYF.

J is TRBJ1-2 and V is TRBV27; D possibly corresponds to TRBD1 (6 bases). This CDR3 is built from 17 residues. Trimming removed 3 bases at V and 8 bases at J, with 25 bases between. Germline assignment: CDR1 MNHEY and CDR2 SMNVEV (reference sequence). The CDR3 region has the DNA TGTGCCAGCAGTTTTACCCCGGACAGAACTCTCATCTACGGCTACACCTTC. This sequence encodes CASSFTPDRTLIYGYTF.

The V gene is TRBV15, the J gene TRBJ1-2; D unclear. CDR3 length: 14 amino acids. CDR1 and CDR2 (germline): LNHNV, YYDKDF (reference sequence). V lost 0 bases and J lost 4, with 9 bases in between. CDR3 sequence reads: CATSRELLGYGYTF. The CDR3 coding sequence is TGTGCCACCAGCAGAGAACTTTTGGGCTATGGCTACACCTTC.

This chain joins TRBV11-3 and TRBJ2-2; D may match TRBD1 or TRBD2 (5 bases each). V shed 8 bases and J shed 4 bases, with 14 bases lying between them. Germline-derived CDR1 and CDR2 are SGHNT and YENEEA. The CDR3 spans 14 residues. The CDR3 sequence: CASSGTPGTGELFF. The CDR3 DNA sequence: TGTGCCAGCTCCGGGACCCCCGGCACCGGGGAGCTGTTTTTT.

This clone was seen repeatedly, ten times or more. The chain carries TRBV28 and TRBJ1-5, with 8 bases lining up with TRBD1. The CDR3 length is 15 residues. J was trimmed by 7 bases and V by 3 bases; bases with no gene match: 8. Germline V CDR1 and CDR2: MDHEN, SYDVKM. The CDR3 DNA reads TGTGCCAGCAGTTTCCCGACAGGGGACAAGCAGCCCCAGCATTTT. Encoded protein: CASSFPTGDKQPQHF.

This clone came up a few times. This chain connects TRBV2 to TRBJ2-3, with TRBD1 identical over 7 bases. The V gene end was trimmed by 1 base and the J gene end by 4 bases; junction bases not matched to a gene: 14. CDR3 length: 18 residues. Per germline, CDR1 SNHLY and CDR2 FYNNEI. The DNA for the CDR3 is TGTGCCAGCAGTGAAGATCTCTTCGGGACAGATAATCCAGATACGCAGTATTTT. Amino acid sequence: CASSEDLFGTDNPDTQYF.

The genes are TRBV5-8 and TRBJ1-2; D call uncertain. The germline V gene has CDR1 SGHTS and CDR2 YDEGEE. The CDR3 runs to 14 residues. Deletions cut 0 bases from V and 8 bases from J, with 14 bases between. CDR3: CASSLGQVAGGYTF. Here the CDR3 DNA reads TGTGCCAGCAGCTTGGGTCAGGTGGCGGGCGGCTACACCTTC.

This clone has only a few counts. At one end the junction does not follow the germline gene, possibly because of a read error. The chain carries TRBV7-7 and TRBJ2-2; the D gene is possibly TRBD2 (6 bases). This CDR3 is 13 amino acids long. From germline, CDR1 is SSHAT and CDR2 FNYEAQ (reference sequence). The CDR3 spells CASSFAGTGELFF. CDR3 coding DNA: TGTGCTAGCAGCTTCGCGGGGACCGGGGAGCTGTTTTTT. Complete variable domain (other parts from reference TRBV7-7 and TRBJ2-2): GAGVSQSPRYKVTKRGQDVTLRCDPISSHATLYWYQQALGQGPEFLTYFNYEAQPDKSGLPSDRFSAERPEGSISTLTIQRTEQRDSAMYRCASSFAGTGELFFGEGSRLTVL.

V and J are TRBV9 and TRBJ2-2, with 7 bases identical to TRBD1. The germline V gene encodes CDR1 SGDLS and CDR2 YYNGEE. The CDR3 is made up of 17 amino acids. The ends lost 8 bases at V and 10 bases at J; junction bases unmatched: 23. CDR3 sequence reads: CARPRQGYRGTPQELFF. For the CDR3, the DNA is TGTGCCAGACCCCGACAGGGCTACCGGGGAACACCCCAGGAGCTGTTTTTT.

CDR3: CASSPLAGDLYEQYF. In DNA form, the CDR3 reads TGTGCCAGCAGCCCGCTAGCGGGAGATCTCTACGAGCAGTACTTC. The chain couples TRBV7-6 to TRBJ2-7; 10 nucleotides line up with TRBD2. This CDR3 has 15 amino acids. Germline trimming cut 5 bases from V and 3 bases from J; bases unmatched to any gene: 7. In germline, CDR1 is SGHVS, CDR2 FNYEAQ.

V and J are TRBV19 and TRBJ2-3; D ambiguous. Trimming shortened V by 3 bases and J by 2 bases, and 12 bases separated the two germline ends. Per the germline V gene, CDR1 is LNHDA and CDR2 is SQIVND (reference sequence). The CDR3 has 15 residues. The CDR3 DNA sequence: TGTGCCAGTAGTATGGGTAGCTCAGCCACAGATACGCAGTATTTT. Its translation: CASSMGSSATDTQYF.